Described below is a single T cell receptor (beta chain) sequence and its context. Its cognate antigen is unknown. Generated by immunoSEQ multiplex PCR, the TCRdb table keeps only in-frame clones and is missing some. The sample lists about 140,000 clones, around 89% occurring once. This specimen belongs to a study of T cell responses to AZD1222 COVID-19 vaccine. Overall study findings and caveats: Reports say nearly half of spike-specific TCRs go after unmutated variant regions.

The CDR3 has 16 amino acids. V was shortened by 2 bases and J by 8 bases, with 21 bases between the two germline ends. CDR1 is KGHSH and CDR2 is LQKENI in the germline V gene. This chain connects TRBV18 to TRBJ1-2; D possibly corresponds to TRBD1 (6 bases). The clonotype comes from an adult in good health. The input for sequencing was peripheral blood, taken on day 0 of AZD1222 vaccination. The CDR3 sequence is CASSPETTGIRKGYTF. DNA for the CDR3: TGTGCCAGCTCACCAGAGACGACAGGTATTCGGAAGGGCTACACCTTC.